Here is one T cell receptor beta chain with its context. The antigen it binds to is not known. Nothing much larger sits one base from this clone, and base qualities are not available. The sample is drawn from a study of cytomegalovirus exposure and HLA in healthy donors (TCRdb year 2017). Some background on the complete study: In an earlier analysis of fewer than 750 of the donors, about 260 Gb of sequence data and 100 million or so unique TCR beta sequences from about 179 million T cells were reported. The aim of the study was to test whether cataloging public T cell receptors could identify signatures of past pathogen exposure. To predict cytomegalovirus infection status, the study brought together high-throughput TCR immunosequencing, statistical association of individual TCRs with disease status, and machine learning. Genome-wide SNP genotypes for about 55% of the 666 donors were used in a later genetic analysis, which treated that subset as a discovery cohort. Both class I and class II loci were covered by HLA typing, at four-digit resolution. Besides the first cohort of 666 subjects, a separate validation cohort made up of 120 different subjects was used. Among 300 to 450 genotyped donors of the cohort, an average of around 240,000 unique TCR beta nucleotide sequences were sequenced per donor, around 20% of them non-productive. Because of strong linkage in the cohort, roughly five DR-DQ haplotypes were treated as single units for association and clustering. The later analysis used no new phenotypic data to find candidate immune exposures, relying instead on TCR beta sequences and their occurrence across donors. Approximately 310 gigabases of sequencing data and tens of millions of unique TCR sequences were included in an early release covering several hundred HLA-typed donors. An earlier analysis of 587 of the donors used high-throughput TCR beta sequencing to judge whether each TCR beta V gene segment behaved as functional or pseudogenic. Of the 300 to 450 genotyped donors, 80% to 90% were placed in the genetic ancestry cluster associated with self-reported Caucasian donors. All discovery cohort repertoires had been generated on a single sequencing platform. Donor age, sex, ethnicity and CMV serostatus were collected together with the repertoire data. Typing coverage varied by locus: about 620-640 donors for A, B, C, DRB1 and DQB1; more than 500 for DQA1; approximately 610 for DPA1; under 490 for DPB1. A later analysis re-examined previously published TCR beta repertoires from roughly 720 donors and added high-resolution HLA genotyping to investigate patterns of TCR occurrence. Using immunosequencing, the study profiled T cell repertoires from some 670 subjects and related those repertoires to cytomegalovirus serostatus. What the research found in general, with its limitations: Cytomegalovirus status was reported to be diagnosed by the classifier with high specificity and sensitivity in both the original and validation cohorts. Broadly in line with IMGT annotations, most TCR beta V segments showed up in productive rearrangements about 87% or about 30% of the time in an earlier analysis of a few hundred of the donors. A later analysis found that most CMV-associated TCR beta chains appeared HLA-restricted, with HLA associations seemingly driven largely by CMV exposure. In vitro tests confirmed that a few of the cytomegalovirus-associated TCR beta chains recognize cytomegalovirus antigens. Sequencing depth was assumed to be roughly uniform across donors in the presence/absence analyses, though that assumption may not hold. A further reported finding was that TCR beta sequences accurately predicted the HLA-A and HLA-B alleles for most subjects in the first cohort. In a later genetic analysis, fewer N-insertions in productive TCRs were reported among donors in an Asian-associated ancestry cluster than the approximately 630-donor mean. A group of highly shared sequence variants was considered likely to be a technical artifact of the sequencing pipeline. Some IMGT-functional V segments, including TRBV6-2 and TRBV6-3, could not be told apart with the 87-base-pair reads, so those segments were excluded. According to a later analysis, parvovirus B19, influenza, CMV and Epstein-Barr virus appeared linked to several top co-occurrence clusters. A later analysis associated about 17,000 TCR beta sequences with specific HLA alleles at a false discovery rate of 0.05. V-gene and J-gene trimming of TCR beta chains was associated with a missense DCLRE1C variant in a later genetic analysis, and the association was replicated in an independent cohort. The study listed 150 to 200 TCR beta chains as associated with cytomegalovirus. The earlier analysis of around 600 of the donors excluded about 16 rarely observed V segments, including chromosome 9 orphons, because counts were too low. Most TCR sequences were observed very rarely across donors, whereas some public TCRs were present in many individuals. In a later analysis, HLA-associated TCR beta chains showed more clonal expansion and lower generation probabilities than non-associated chains that were equally common. Only TCR beta chains were sequenced in this cohort, and the absence of alpha or paired-chain data limited detectable features. When HLA alleles, especially DR and DQ, strongly co-occurred, TCR associations were difficult to assign to individual alleles. Because HLA typing was unavailable for some donors at each locus, only the typed subset was used in association tests. It was suggested by the authors that the approach could potentially be generalized to other disease states and immunological phenotypes. In a later analysis, TCR association rates were found to vary across HLA loci, with the most associated TCRs seen for DRB1 alleles and the fewest for HLA-C alleles. Linkage disequilibrium might explain the correlated functional status among segregating V segments, but an unknown experimental factor could not be excluded. CMV serostatus was the only immune exposure information available for the cohort.

The cohort was made up of approximately 700 healthy bone marrow donors. All cohort members were sampled while nominally healthy, although unrecorded immune exposures were likely present. The donor tested CMV seronegative and was one of the 352 seronegative cohort members. Each donor provided a peripheral blood sample, and peripheral blood mononuclear cells were used for TCR beta sequencing. Genomic DNA was extracted from the blood cell samples with the Qiagen DNeasy Blood Extraction Kit. Library preparation employed the immunoSEQ multiplex PCR assay. For the multiplex PCR, a mixture combining 60 forward primers for TCR Vbeta segments and 13 reverse primers for TCR Jbeta segments was used. A multiplex PCR assay on genomic DNA amplified the CDR3 region of rearranged TCR beta genes. The amplified TCR beta libraries were sequenced on the Illumina HiSeq System as 87-base-pair reads. Per the source publication's procedure: Across the 666 repertoires, a later analysis counted 60 million to 90 million unique TCR beta chains, around 10 million of which were shared by at least two donors. A nearest-neighbor algorithm error-corrected the raw reads and collapsed the reads into unique sequences, merging closely related sequences to remove PCR and sequencing errors. CDR3 sequences were aligned to IMGT reference sequences to assign V, D and J gene segments. For a sequence to be retained, at least a six-nucleotide match to both a V gene segment and a J gene segment was required. A rearrangement was called productive if the CDR3 had no stop codons and remained in frame with V and J, and every other rearrangement was called non-productive. CDR3 was defined according to IMGT convention as the region running from the second conserved V-encoded cysteine to the conserved J-encoded phenylalanine. Sequences without an unambiguous match to a single V gene segment were excluded from the earlier analysis of 450 to 650 of the donors. An earlier analysis of under 750 of the donors called V segments functional above 56.7% productive rearrangements and segregating when the between-donor standard deviation exceeded 5%. To diagnose cytomegalovirus status from the catalog of TCR beta chain sequences, a statistical classification framework was built. In a later analysis, V and J genes were assigned by comparing TCR nucleotide sequences against IMGT/GENE-DB human TR gene sequences. Using the TCRdist pipeline, a later analysis assigned CDR3 sequences along with most-parsimonious VDJ recombination scenarios. In a later analysis, each TCR beta chain was defined by its CDR3 amino acid sequence together with its V-gene family, and reads lacking a unique V-gene family were excluded. A later analysis removed 592 highly shared, low-generation-probability nucleotide sequences to deal with suspected cross-contamination and a sequencing artifact. A later analysis calculated a clonal expansion index for each public chain from normalized within-repertoire ranks of inferred template counts. In a later analysis, generation probabilities were computed with a VDJ recombination model fitted to out-of-frame rearrangements, and the resulting probabilities were checked against IGoR. In a later analysis, hypergeometric tests were used to score TCR-TCR, TCR-HLA and TCR-CMV co-occurrence, with a repertoire-size bias correction applied to TCR pairs. A later analysis estimated false discovery rates by permuting HLA or CMV assignments 20 times. In a later analysis, co-occurring TCRs were grouped using DBSCAN, and TCRdist sequence similarity was added for clustering within HLA-allele-positive subsets. Repertoires with fewer than 30,000 or more than 120,000 public chains, plus five repertoires with anomalous nucleotide sharing, were excluded from co-occurrence clustering. This immuneACCESS table, as held by TCRdb, lists in-frame sequences with V and J called but not all clones. Of the missing ones, under half trace to an unresolved V gene in checked studies; the others have no known cause. V, J and clone size are those of that table, while D and trimming were read from the DNA. The sample table records approximately 290,000 clones; roughly 80% of these occur just once. Around 0.33% of the sample belongs to the ten largest clones.

CDR1 and CDR2 are drawn from the germline V gene: KGHSH, LQKENI. Its CDR3 holds 16 amino acids, cysteine through phenylalanine. Only the CDR3 part of the read is kept: 48 bases, read in frame from the first base. Trimming takes 0 bases off V and 6 bases off J; junction bases not matched to a gene: 7. The sequence was collected from a girl aged 2-10 years in good health and CMV-seronegative. The chain uses TRBV18 and TRBJ1-5, with 8 bases in between that match TRBD1. Sequencing used PBMCs. The DNA is as follows: TGTGCCAGCTCACCACCGAGTACAGGGGGTGCTCAGCCCCAGCATTTT. Its coded protein is CASSPPSTGGAQPQHF. Here the CDR3 is joined to the reference TRBV18 and TRBJ1-5 genes, and the full variable domain is: NAGVMQNPRHLVRRRGQEARLRCSPMKGHSHVYWYRQLPEEGLKFMVYLQKENIIDESGMPKERFSAEFPKEGPSILRIQQVVRGDSAAYFCASSPPSTGGAQPQHFGDGTRLSIL.